This entry features one T cell receptor (beta chain) sequence. Its antigen is not identified. Sequencing used immunoSEQ multiplex PCR; TCRdb keeps in-frame clones, though not all of them. This table has almost 90,000 clones, about 89% appearing once. This record comes from a study of T cell repertoires and HLA-DP antigens. Trimming took 5 bases from V and 6 from J; bases not matched to a gene: 11. The CDR3 is 15 amino acids. Germline loops: CDR1 MNHEY, CDR2 SMNVEV (reference sequence). The V gene is TRBV27, the J gene TRBJ2-7; 9 bases are shared with TRBD2. Input material: CD4+ T cells from PBMCs. This sequence originates from a man aged 45-60 years in good health and CMV-seronegative. The DNA for the CDR3 is TGTGCCAGCAGTCCGGAGGGACTAGCAGCTCGCGAGCAGTACTTC. Residues: CASSPEGLAAREQYF.